This T cell receptor (beta chain) was obtained from a study of blood T cell repertoires in COVID-19. Study-wide context: Sources were T cells, B-cell-depleted T cells, or PBMCs; the material itself was cDNA or gDNA.

Participants spanned ages roughly 18 to 95 years and resided in 20 to 30 US areas. Contact with a PCR-confirmed or clinician-diagnosed COVID-19 case occurred within 2 weeks of entry. In germline, CDR1 is MDHEN, CDR2 SYDVKM. The CDR3 is 15 amino acids. V was pared by 3 bases and J by 4 bases, with 14 bases between. Profiling relied on immunoSEQ multiplex PCR, and the TCRdb table lists in-frame clones only, not all of them. Here the sample spans about 300,000 clones, 85% being singletons. The sample comprised PBMCs or T cells enriched from blood (not recorded which). The gene calls are TRBV28 and TRBJ2-3; the D gene is possibly TRBD2 (5 bases). This TCR was recovered from a woman in her twenties or thirties who had been exposed to COVID-19. As DNA, the CDR3 is TGTGCCAGCAGTTTCTTAGGGAGCGCGTCAGATACGCAGTATTTT. The encoded protein is CASSFLGSASDTQYF.